The 28 T cell receptor beta chains given below trace back to one sample, sequenced in a study of blood T cells in healthy people across ages. Combining a sample-barcoded 5' primer with a J-beta primer mix, a second PCR ran for roughly 6 to 11 cycles. One entry per CDR3 protein results from TCRdb running MiXCR on the 5' RACE reads. The sample holds about 1.5 million distinct CDR3 sequences, about 45% seen once. Sequencing was performed on blood. These receptors were taken from a woman between 18 and 29 years old in good health.

J is TRBJ1-5 and V is TRBV19, with D maybe TRBD1 (5 bases). Trimming stripped 3 bases from V and 2 bases from J, with 17 bases between. The CDR3 runs to 17 residues. Germline V gene sequence: CDR1 LNHDA, CDR2 SQIVND (reference sequence). For the CDR3, the DNA is TGTGCCAGTAGTATGGATGGGGGATGGTATGGCAATCAGCCCCAGCATTTT. Translation gives CASSMDGGWYGNQPQHF.

This chain connects TRBV24-1 to TRBJ2-7; the match to TRBD2 covers 9 bases. The germline V gene has CDR1 KGHDR and CDR2 SFDVKD. Unmatched junction bases numbered 14, after V lost 5 bases and J lost 7 bases. The CDR3 contains 16 residues. CDR3 DNA: TGTGCCACCAGTGCCGGGACTAGCACCTCATACAATGAGCAGTACTTC. This sequence encodes CATSAGTSTSYNEQYF.

Regarding this clonotype: A much larger clone differs by one base, so this may be a read error. The rearrangement links TRBV24-1 to TRBJ2-7; no reliable D call. Germline V gene lookup returns CDR1 KGHDR and CDR2 SFDVKD. This CDR3 has 14 residues. In DNA form, the CDR3 reads TGTTCCACCAGTGATCCCGATTTAGCCTACGAGCAGTACTTC. Translating it yields CSTSDPDLAYEQYF.

This chain connects TRBV7-9 to TRBJ2-1; TRBD2 agrees at 12 bases. The CDR3 consists of 14 residues. The trim removed 4 bases at V and 6 bases at J, leaving 1 base unmatched. In germline, CDR1 is SEHNR, CDR2 FQNEAQ (reference sequence). The CDR3 region has the DNA TGTGCCAGCAGCTCTAGCGGGGGGGCCAATGAGCAGTTCTTC. Its translation: CASSSSGGANEQFF.

This clonotype was seen a few times. The chain couples TRBV19 to TRBJ2-1; 11 bases map to TRBD2. The V and J ends lost 5 bases and 2 bases, in that order; junction bases with no gene match: 5. The length of the CDR3 is 16 residues. The germline CDR1 and CDR2 sequences are LNHDA and SQIVND (reference sequence). In DNA form, the CDR3 reads TGTGCCAGTAGTTCCCGACTAGCGGGGACCTACAATGAGCAGTTCTTC. Translated: CASSSRLAGTYNEQFF.

The rearrangement uses TRBV5-1 and TRBJ2-1; 7 bases fit TRBD2. The CDR3 spans 15 residues. V lost 4 bases to trimming and J lost 0 bases; unmatched junction nucleotides: 4. Germline values: CDR1 SGHRS, CDR2 YFSETQ. CDR3 nucleotide sequence: TGCGCCAGCAGCCGGAGCGGGGACTCCTACAATGAGCAGTTCTTC. Protein sequence: CASSRSGDSYNEQFF.

This chain joins TRBV27 and TRBJ2-5; D is ambiguous. Deletions cut 8 bases from V and 1 base from J, with 14 bases between. This CDR3 spans 14 amino acids. Germline lookup yields CDR1 MNHEY and CDR2 SMNVEV (reference sequence). CDR3 residues: CASGLVGPQETQYF. In DNA form, the CDR3 reads TGTGCCAGCGGTCTAGTAGGGCCCCAAGAGACCCAGTACTTC.

This clonotype was seen a few times. The V and J genes are TRBV27 and TRBJ2-3; a weak D match, TRBD1 (5 bases). Germline lookup yields CDR1 MNHEY and CDR2 SMNVEV (reference sequence). The CDR3 is made up of 15 amino acids. V was trimmed by 2 bases and J by 7 bases, leaving 16 bases between them. The CDR3: CASSLLGPAWNTQYF. The CDR3 nucleotides read TGTGCCAGCAGTTTACTGGGGCCGGCTTGGAATACGCAGTATTTT.

This chain uses TRBV4-1 with TRBJ1-1; the D gene is possibly TRBD1 (5 bases). CDR3 size: 14 residues. CDR1 is MGHRA, CDR2 YSYEKL, per germline. The V gene lost 3 bases and the J gene lost 10 bases, with 18 bases spanning the gap. The CDR3 coding sequence is TGCGCCAGCAGCCAGGGCCGAGACTCAGGGCCAGCTTTCTTT. Its translation: CASSQGRDSGPAFF.

The V gene is TRBV6-6, the J gene TRBJ2-7; 8 bases agree with TRBD2. Trimming cost V 5 bases and J 4 bases; bases outside gene matches: 7. Germline-derived CDR1 and CDR2 are MNHNY and SVGAGI (reference sequence). The CDR3 length is 14 residues. Here the CDR3 reads CASSQRGGSYEQYF. The CDR3 DNA reads as TGTGCCAGCAGTCAACGGGGGGGCAGTTACGAGCAGTACTTC.

This clonotype appeared once. A clone one base away is much larger, so this may be a read error. The rearrangement links TRBV12-3 or TRBV12-4 to TRBJ1-1, with a possible D match to TRBD1 (5 bases). There are 13 residues in the CDR3. As DNA, the CDR3 is TGTGCCATCAGTACCCAGGGAGGGACTGAAGCTTTCTTT. It codes for CAISTQGGTEAFF.

In this sample, this clonotype turned up a few times. V usage is TRBV5-1 and J usage is TRBJ2-1; 8 bases align to TRBD2. V was pared by 7 bases and J by 4 bases, with 13 bases of the junction left unmatched. The CDR3 is made up of 16 amino acids. Germline CDR1 SGHRS, CDR2 YFSETQ. The CDR3 loop is CASQIAGGFAYNEQFF. The DNA of the CDR3 is TGCGCCAGCCAGATCGCGGGGGGCTTCGCATACAATGAGCAGTTCTTC.

This chain connects TRBV18 to TRBJ2-7; TRBD2 matches 7 bases. The V segment lost 5 bases and the J segment 0 bases; nucleotides outside the gene matches: 13. This CDR3 is 17 amino acids long. Germline assignment: CDR1 KGHSH and CDR2 LQKENI. The CDR3 DNA sequence: TGTGCCAGCTCAAACCAGACAGCGGGGATTAGCTCCTACGAGCAGTACTTC. This gives the protein CASSNQTAGISSYEQYF.

This clonotype was observed a few times. The rearrangement joins TRBV9 to TRBJ1-1; the D is unclear. V lost 0 bases to trimming and J lost 4 bases, with 7 bases between them. Germline assignment: CDR1 SGDLS and CDR2 YYNGEE. The CDR3 sequence is 13 residues long. The CDR3 region has the DNA TGTGCCAGCAGCGTAGGAGAGGCCACTGAAGCTTTCTTT. Translated, it gives CASSVGEATEAFF.

The chain employs TRBV20-1 and TRBJ1-2, with D perhaps matching TRBD1 (5 bases). Germline CDR1 reads DFQATT; CDR2 reads SNEGSKA (reference sequence). The V and J ends lost 5 bases and 8 bases respectively, with 18 bases between them. This CDR3 contains 13 residues. In DNA form, the CDR3 reads TGCAGTGCTGGCACCCTCGGGACCGTGGGCTACACCTTC. Amino acids: CSAGTLGTVGYTF.

The chain carries TRBV7-9 and TRBJ2-7; 7 bases fit TRBD1. The J call may be incorrect, as the DNA end agrees better with TRBJ2-5. Germline CDR1 reads SEHNR; CDR2 reads FQNEAQ (reference sequence). The CDR3 extends over 17 amino acids. The CDR3 coding sequence is TGTGCCAGCAGCCCCCGACTGGGCAGGGGGAGATCAGAGACCCAGTACTTC. Its translation is CASSPRLGRGRSETQYF.

The chain carries TRBV10-3 and TRBJ2-2; D is uncertain. Trimming stripped 3 bases from V and 7 bases from J, with 6 bases between. CDR3 length: 12 residues. Germline CDR1 and CDR2: ENHRY and SYGVKD. CDR3 residues: CAISDIGGELFF. CDR3 coding DNA: TGTGCCATCAGTGATATTGGCGGGGAGCTGTTTTTT.

As for this clonotype: A read error is possible here, since a much larger clone lies one base away. CDR3 nucleotide sequence: TGTGCCAGCAGCACGGACAGTACGAACTACGAGCAGTACTTC. Residues: CASSTDSTNYEQYF. This sequence joins TRBV6-5 and TRBJ2-5; TRBD1 is a possible D gene (6 bases). Gene TRBJ2-7 matches the end of the DNA better, so the J call may be wrong. Looked up from germline, CDR1 is MNHEY and CDR2 is SVGAGI. The CDR3 covers 14 residues.

The CDR3 protein is CASSPQTGLYGSNTEAFF. In DNA, the CDR3 is TGTGCCAGCAGCCCACAGACAGGGTTATATGGGTCTAACACTGAAGCTTTCTTT. This chain links TRBV7-6 with TRBJ1-1; 7 bases align to TRBD1. This CDR3 contains 18 residues. Germline V gene sequence: CDR1 SGHVS, CDR2 FNYEAQ. The V gene end was trimmed by 5 bases and the J gene end by 2 bases; junction bases not matched to a gene: 17.

The chain employs TRBV6-5 and TRBJ2-3; D gene ambiguous. Germline V CDR1 and CDR2: MNHEY, SVGAGI. V lost 7 bases and J 6 bases, leaving 14 bases between the germline ends. The CDR3 has 13 amino acids. In DNA form, the CDR3 reads TGTGCCAGCACCGGACCGCCCCGTGATACGCAGTATTTT. Residues: CASTGPPRDTQYF.

This clonotype came up a few times. The genes are TRBV12-3 or TRBV12-4 and TRBJ2-5; possibly TRBD1 or TRBD2 for D (6 bases each). The V gene lost 7 bases and the J gene lost 11 bases, with 17 bases spanning the gap. CDR3 length: 12 amino acids. The CDR3 is CASTLGGLEQYF. CDR3 coding DNA: TGTGCCAGCACCCTGGGGGGCTTAGAGCAGTACTTC.

There are a few counts of this clonotype. This CDR3 reads CASSPGLAGKQYF. Here the CDR3 DNA reads TGTGCCAGCAGCCCGGGACTAGCGGGAAAACAGTACTTC. The rearrangement joins TRBV7-8 to TRBJ2-7; 13 nucleotides match TRBD2. Trimming took 5 bases from V and 10 from J; bases not matched to a gene: 5. Germline CDR1 reads SGHVS; CDR2 reads FQNEAQ. The CDR3 loop spans 13 amino acids. Together with reference TRBV7-8 and TRBJ2-7, the CDR3 gives the full variable domain: GAGVSQSPRYKVAKRGQDVALRCDPISGHVSLFWYQQALGQGPEFLTYFQNEAQLDKSGLPSDRFFAERPEGSVSTLKIQRTQQEDSAVYLCASSPGLAGKQYFGPGTRLTVT.

The chain combines TRBV2 with TRBJ2-1, with D perhaps TRBD2 (6 bases). Germline CDR1 and CDR2: SNHLY and FYNNEI. V shed 2 bases and J shed 10 bases, with 12 bases lying between them. This CDR3 has 13 amino acids. The DNA for the CDR3 is TGTGCCAGCAGTGAAAAGCGGGTTGGAGAGCAGTTCTTC. Its protein is CASSEKRVGEQFF.

This clonotype was seen only once. V gene TRBV4-3 combines with J gene TRBJ1-2; the D is unclear. Germline V gene lookup returns CDR1 LGHNA and CDR2 YSLEER. V was pared by 3 bases and J by 7 bases, with 24 bases between. This CDR3 spans 17 amino acids. The CDR3: CASSHIGADRPGCGYTF. CDR3 bases: TGCGCCAGCAGCCACATTGGTGCGGACCGTCCTGGGTGTGGCTACACCTTC.

As regards this clonotype: At one of its ends the junction is not consistent with the germline gene, which may arise from a read error. The rearrangement uses TRBV5-5 and TRBJ1-2; 7 positions match TRBD1. Germline V gene lookup returns CDR1 SGHKS and CDR2 YYEKEE (reference sequence). This CDR3 contains 16 residues. CDR3 DNA: TGTGCCGGCAGCCTAATGGGACAGCCTACTAACTATGGCTACGCCTTC. It is translated as CAGSLMGQPTNYGYAF.

This clonotype was picked up a small number of times. A junction boundary mismatches the germline segment, possibly from a read error. V gene TRBV7-9 combines with J gene TRBJ2-5; 7 nucleotides agree with TRBD2. Germline V gene lookup returns CDR1 SEHNR and CDR2 FQNEAQ (reference sequence). The CDR3 contains 15 residues. The CDR3 loop reads CASSSILALQETQYF. In DNA, the CDR3 is TGCGCCAGCAGCTCTATACTAGCGCTGCAAGAGACCCAGTACTTC.

The table lists this clonotype with many counts. This sequence joins TRBV4-3 and TRBJ2-7; D gene ambiguous. Per germline, CDR1 LGHNA and CDR2 YSLEER. This CDR3 region has 15 residues. The V end lost 1 base, the J end lost 1 base, and 11 bases lay between the germline ends. CDR3 DNA: TGCGCCAGCAGCCAAGTGATGGCAGAGTCCTACGAGCAGTACTTC. Its translation: CASSQVMAESYEQYF.

The V gene is TRBV12-3 or TRBV12-4, the J gene TRBJ2-3; D call uncertain. V lost 5 bases to trimming and J lost 0 bases, with 6 bases between them. The CDR3 totals 13 residues. CDR3 bases: TGTGCCAGCAGTCATTATAGCACAGATACGCAGTATTTT. Its translation is CASSHYSTDTQYF.